The 16 T cell receptor beta chains below come from one sample, sequenced in a study of post-analysis software for immune sequencing data. TCR beta cDNA libraries had unique molecular identifiers. Each CDR3 protein gets one entry after TCRdb re-called the PCR reads with MiXCR. This sample has 150,000 to 200,000 distinct CDR3 sequences, with approximately 30% found just once. Overall study results and limits: Patients had higher frequencies than controls of about five TRBV segments, including TRBV5-6, TRBV5-1 and TRBV20-1.

What these receptors recognize is not known. Sample: blood. These TCRs come from a girl aged 5-17 years with multiple sclerosis.

This clonotype came up a few times. This chain links TRBV10-3 with TRBJ2-2, with D perhaps matching TRBD1 (6 bases). CDR1 and CDR2 (germline): ENHRY, SYGVKD. Trimming removed 11 bases from V and 6 bases from J, with 19 bases in between. This CDR3 has 14 residues. In nucleotides, the CDR3 is TGTGCCGCGCTCCAGGGGAATGGGGCCGGGGAGCTGTTTTTT. It is translated as CAALQGNGAGELFF.

The sample holds a few counts of this clonotype. J is TRBJ1-4 and V is TRBV20-1; perhaps TRBD1 as D (6 bases). This CDR3 has 13 residues. V lost 5 bases, J lost 4 bases, and 11 bases lay in between. Germline V lookup: CDR1 DFQATT, CDR2 SNEGSKA (reference sequence). The CDR3 nucleotides read TGCAGTGCTGGAGGGGGTCATAATGAAAAACTGTTTTTT. It encodes CSAGGGHNEKLFF.

This chain links TRBV7-9 with TRBJ1-6; 10 positions agree with TRBD1. Trimming at V came to 5 bases and at J to 9 bases, leaving 7 bases not matched to a gene. There are 15 residues in the CDR3. CDR1 and CDR2 (germline): SEHNR, FQNEAQ (reference sequence). CDR3 sequence reads: CASSVGRTGGSPLHF. The CDR3 bases are TGTGCCAGCAGCGTAGGGCGGACAGGGGGTTCACCCCTCCACTTT.

Turning to this clonotype: The junction differs from germline at one of its ends, possibly a read error. This chain connects TRBV28 to TRBJ1-5, with 9 bases that match TRBD1. From germline, CDR1 is MDHEN and CDR2 SYDVKM. The CDR3 totals 14 residues. The CDR3, as DNA: TGTGCCAGCTCCCGGGACAGGGTCAATCAGCTCCAGCATTTT. This translates into CASSRDRVNQLQHF.

The chain uses TRBV3-1 and TRBJ1-5, with D hard to call. Germline V gene data show CDR1 as LGHDT and CDR2 as YNNKEL (reference sequence). With 2 bases removed from V and 8 bases from J, the gap between germline ends came to 10 bases. The CDR3 has 13 residues. CDR3 amino acids: CASSQTRWEPQHF. In DNA form, the CDR3 reads TGTGCCAGCAGCCAAACCCGGTGGGAGCCCCAGCATTTT.

At least ten counts were recorded for this clonotype. The DNA of the CDR3 is TGCAGTGCTCCGGGTCGGACTAGCGGGAGGGAGACCCAGTACTTC. Amino acids: CSAPGRTSGRETQYF. This chain joins TRBV20-1 and TRBJ2-5; 14 bases map to TRBD2. CDR1 DFQATT and CDR2 SNEGSKA come from the germline V gene (reference sequence). The CDR3 runs 15 residues. J was trimmed by 5 bases and V by 5 bases; bases with no gene match: 7.

The rearrangement uses TRBV28 and TRBJ2-7, with D tentatively TRBD2 (5 bases). The CDR3 is made up of 14 amino acids. Germline assignment: CDR1 MDHEN and CDR2 SYDVKM. Trimming took off 2 bases at V and 7 bases at J, with 15 bases between the two ends. CDR3 in DNA: TGTGCCAGCAGTTTACGCGAGGGTTGGAATGAGCAGTACTTC. Protein sequence: CASSLREGWNEQYF.

As to this clonotype: A much larger clone differs by one base, so this may be a read error. CDR3 DNA: TGCAGTGCTAGTGGGGCGGGAGTAAAGGATGAGCAGTTCTTC. It codes for CSASGAGVKDEQFF. The chain uses TRBV20-1 and TRBJ2-1; 7 nucleotides match TRBD2. The V gene's germline CDR1 is DFQATT and CDR2 SNEGSKA (reference sequence). The CDR3 has 14 amino acids. With V trimmed by 3 bases and J by 8 bases, 10 bases remained unmatched.

Details on this clonotype: The conserved phenylalanine or tryptophan normally closing the CDR3 is absent here, so this likely arose from a read error. The CDR3 region is CASGFETQYL. The CDR3 DNA is TGTGCTAGTGGTTTTGAGACCCAGTACTTA. This sequence joins TRBV12-5 and TRBJ2-5, with no clear D. This CDR3 region has 10 residues. CDR1 is LGHNT and CDR2 is FRNRAP in the germline V gene. Trimming removed 3 bases at V and 5 bases at J, with 1 base between.

With respect to this clonotype: A much more abundant neighbour one base away suggests this may be a read error. This chain connects TRBV9 to TRBJ2-7; 14 nucleotides align to TRBD2. V shed 6 bases, J shed 3 bases, and the junction held 8 bases outside the gene matches. The CDR3 totals 16 residues. CDR1 is SGDLS, CDR2 YYNGEE, per germline. This chain's CDR3 is CASNTGLAGAGYEQYF. In DNA, the CDR3 is TGTGCCAGCAACACGGGACTAGCGGGAGCCGGCTACGAGCAGTACTTC.

This clonotype was counted many times. The chain links TRBV29-1 to TRBJ1-2; tentative D call: TRBD1 (6 bases). The CDR3 runs 14 residues. Trimming shortened V by 1 base and J by 4 bases, and 13 bases separated the two germline ends. Germline V lookup: CDR1 SQVTM, CDR2 ANQGSEA. The CDR3 here is CSVEGQGLGYGYTF. The CDR3 bases are TGCAGCGTTGAAGGGCAGGGGCTCGGCTATGGCTACACCTTC.

The chain employs TRBV12-3 or TRBV12-4 and TRBJ1-1; the D gene is possibly TRBD1 (5 bases). V gave up 4 bases and J gave up 3 bases, with 15 bases separating them. CDR3 length equals 15 residues. This CDR3 is CASSSRGSMDTEAFF. The CDR3 coding sequence is TGTGCCAGCAGTTCCCGGGGGAGCATGGACACTGAAGCTTTCTTT.

The CDR3 DNA follows: TGTGCCAGCAGCTTAGTAGGGGGCATGGGCACTGAAGCTTTCTTT. Translating gives CASSLVGGMGTEAFF. The chain combines TRBV7-9 with TRBJ1-1, with 7 bases lining up with TRBD1. The V segment lost 1 base and the J segment 4 bases; nucleotides outside the gene matches: 6. The germline V gene encodes CDR1 SEHNR and CDR2 FQNEAQ (reference sequence). CDR3 length: 15 residues.

This clonotype has just a few counts. This may arise from a read error, as a much more abundant clone is one base away. The chain combines TRBV10-2 with TRBJ2-1, with TRBD2 matching over 8 bases. The J call is uncertain, as TRBJ2-7 better fits the DNA end. Germline CDR1 WSHSY, CDR2 SAAADI. The length of the CDR3 is 15 residues. For the CDR3, the DNA is TGCGCCAGCAGTGTAGCGGGGAGCTCCTACAATGAGCAGTACTTC. Its translation: CASSVAGSSYNEQYF.

This clonotype appeared many times. This chain uses TRBV10-3 with TRBJ2-5; D not resolved. From germline, CDR1 is ENHRY and CDR2 SYGVKD. This CDR3 has 13 amino acids. Trimming removed 7 bases at V and 4 bases at J, with 13 bases between. Here the CDR3 reads CAINMRLGETQYF. The CDR3 region has the DNA TGTGCCATCAACATGAGACTCGGAGAGACCCAGTACTTC.

This clonotype was counted at least ten times. The rearrangement uses TRBV20-1 and TRBJ1-2; D unclear. Germline V CDR1 and CDR2: DFQATT, SNEGSKA (reference sequence). V was trimmed by 6 bases and J by 3 bases, leaving 14 bases between them. The CDR3 length is 13 residues. The CDR3 coding sequence is TGCAGTGCCCTCACCCCAGGACACTATGGCTACACCTTC. It yields the protein CSALTPGHYGYTF.